This TCR beta chain was captured in a study of CD8 T cells in Susac syndrome (dated by TCRdb to about 2019). Study-wide context: Of the Susac syndrome patients who were sequenced, over five had clinically active disease and roughly 8 were in clinical remission. Repertoire sequencing was used to test whether CD8+ T cell activation and differentiation in Susac syndrome was antigen driven. Clonality of the CD8+ T cell repertoire was compared between more than 10 healthy donors, around 14 Susac syndrome patients and approximately 16 multiple sclerosis patients. Susac syndrome patients were therapy-naive, on corticosteroids (some also receiving IVIg), or on IVIg alone at blood withdrawal. Study-wide conclusions, independent of this receptor: Approximately 15 Susac-specific public clones were identified in the total CD8+ repertoire, and several Susac-specific public clones were identified in the CD8+ TEMRA repertoire. The number of individuals in the TCR sequencing and HLA analysis was recognized as being relatively small. Clonal expansion was observed in Susac syndrome CD8+ repertoires, with the highest expansion in CD8+ TEMRA cells and greater expansion in clinically active than in remitting patients.

Peripheral blood CD8+ and CD4+ T cells from healthy donors, Susac syndrome patients and multiple sclerosis patients were profiled using high-throughput TCR beta sequencing. The Susac syndrome patients fulfilled recently defined diagnostic criteria for either definite or probable disease. Bulk CD8+ and CD4+ T cells were purified by magnetic negative isolation, while CD8+ TEMRA cells were enriched using FACS. Blood was drawn into EDTA tubes, processed within 24 hours, and PBMCs were isolated by density gradient centrifugation. PBMCs intended for TCR sequencing were cryopreserved in liquid nitrogen and were subsequently thawed in a 37 degrees C water bath. The sorted or isolated CD4+, CD8+ and CD8+ TEMRA cells had a purity of 90% or higher. RNA was extracted using the RNeasy kit, and about 0.45 to 1 ug of the RNA was reverse transcribed with random hexamers. The immunoSEQ multiplex PCR assay, which covers 54 Vbeta and 13 Jbeta segments, was used to amplify TCR beta CDR3 regions. PCR amplification bias was corrected by using a synthetic template baseline for primer optimization and computational correction. In the original analysis: Reads were annotated to V, D and J genes per IMGT and analyzed with immunoSEQ Analyzer, keeping only productive sequences. Clonality was computed as one minus Shannon entropy normalized by log2 of the number of productive unique sequences. For each patient and control, public and private clones were evaluated within the 100 most prevalent clones. Clones were defined as Susac-specific when absent from the healthy and MS cohorts, from about 1,100 published viral clones and from other ImmuneACCESS disease sequences. The public reads were reanalyzed by TCRdb: fastp trimming at Q25, MiXCR alignment, in-frame beta chains only. Identical CDR3 protein sequences are pooled into one entry, listed with their most common genes and DNA. These V and J calls derive from TCRdb rather than the authors' analysis. Recorded for this sample are tens of thousands of distinct CDR3 sequences; approximately 93% of them occurred a single time. Approximately 0.45% of the sample comes from the top ten.

Concerning this clonotype itself: Its antigen has not been determined. No much larger clone is present one base from it, and per-base qualities are unavailable.

The CDR3 runs 12 amino acids, cysteine and phenylalanine included. CDR3 DNA is the only sequence kept; it has 36 bases, read in frame from the first base. Trimming takes 3 bases from V and 6 bases from J, and the germline ends sit 8 bases apart. Sequencing was done on a sample of CD8+ T cells from PBMCs. The receptor was derived from a human donor with Susac syndrome. Rearrangement joined TRBV12-3 or TRBV12-4 to TRBJ2-5, with no confidently assigned D gene. In nucleotide form, the sequence is TGTGCCAGCAGTTTTCGACGCCAGACCCAGTACTTC. Its coded protein is CASSFRRQTQYF.